Each of the 19 T cell receptor beta chains below was sequenced from the same sample in a study of cytomegalovirus exposure and HLA in healthy donors. A multiplex PCR was run with 60 Vbeta primers and 13 Jbeta primers. The table came from immunoSEQ multiplex PCR; TCRdb's copy has only in-frame clones and leaves some out. Here the sample spans about 160,000 clones, 70% to 80% being singletons. Sample: PBMCs. The receptor source for this set is a woman between 45 and 60 years old in good health and CMV-seronegative.

The genes are TRBV27 and TRBJ2-7; 9 bases are shared with TRBD1. The CDR3 extends over 15 amino acids. Germline CDR1 reads MNHEY; CDR2 reads SMNVEV (reference sequence). V lost 5 bases and J lost 3; bases outside the gene matches: 8. CDR3 amino acids: CASSLGQGRGYEQYF. Here the CDR3 DNA reads TGTGCCAGCAGTCTGGGACAGGGAAGGGGCTACGAGCAGTACTTC.

V usage is TRBV11-3 and J usage is TRBJ2-7; a possible D gene is TRBD1 (5 bases). The CDR3 runs 13 residues. V dropped 3 bases and J dropped 4 bases, with 10 bases sitting between them. CDR1 and CDR2 from the germline V gene are SGHNT and YENEEA. CDR3 coding DNA: TGTGCCAGCAGCTTTGGACAAAAATACGAGCAGTACTTC. Its protein product is CASSFGQKYEQYF.

The V and J genes are TRBV7-2 and TRBJ2-1; D remains ambiguous. V was trimmed by 3 bases and J by 0 bases, leaving 18 bases between them. CDR1 is SGHTA and CDR2 is FQGNSA in the germline V gene. The CDR3 spans 18 residues. The CDR3 DNA follows: TGTGCCAGCAGCTTGCGGAGCAACGTTCTCTCCTCCTACAATGAGCAGTTCTTC. Translated: CASSLRSNVLSSYNEQFF.

CDR3 nucleotides: TGTGCCAGCAGCTTGGCCTCGGGGGTGAACTATGGCTACACCTTC. Protein sequence: CASSLASGVNYGYTF. V is TRBV5-6 and J is TRBJ1-2, with a weak D call TRBD1 (5 bases). Per germline, CDR1 SGHDT and CDR2 YYEEEE. This CDR3 has 15 residues. The V and J ends lost 0 bases and 2 bases respectively, with 11 bases between them.

The V call is TRBV7-9, the J call TRBJ1-2; possible D gene TRBD1, 5 bases. V was cut by 10 bases and J by 8 bases, with 14 bases left in between. This CDR3 has 11 amino acids. Germline V gives CDR1 SEHNR, CDR2 FQNEAQ (reference sequence). CDR3: CAINPRTGYTF. The CDR3 DNA is TGTGCCATCAATCCCCGGACAGGCTACACCTTC.

The chain carries TRBV2 and TRBJ1-1; 7 bases fit TRBD1. This CDR3 has 16 amino acids. With 2 bases clipped from V and 0 bases from J, the junction kept 6 bases outside the gene matches. From germline, CDR1 is SNHLY and CDR2 FYNNEI. Here the CDR3 reads CASSEHRGFLNTEAFF. DNA for the CDR3: TGTGCCAGCAGTGAACACAGGGGCTTTCTGAACACTGAAGCTTTCTTT.

The chain uses TRBV10-3 and TRBJ1-2, with D tentatively TRBD1 (6 bases). Germline V lookup: CDR1 ENHRY, CDR2 SYGVKD. Trimming removed 3 bases at V and 7 bases at J, with 15 bases between. The length of the CDR3 is 14 residues. CDR3 protein: CAISDWDTRAGYTF. In nucleotides, the CDR3 is TGTGCCATCAGTGACTGGGACACCAGAGCTGGCTACACCTTC.

The CDR3 region is CASSTVYNEQFF. CDR3 nucleotides: TGTGCCAGCAGCACAGTTTACAATGAGCAGTTCTTC. The chain uses TRBV2 and TRBJ2-1; D is ambiguous. Germline V gives CDR1 SNHLY, CDR2 FYNNEI. This CDR3 is built from 12 residues. The ends were cut back, 6 bases at V and 4 bases at J, with 7 bases in the middle.

The rearrangement uses TRBV5-1 and TRBJ2-5, with 8 bases fitting TRBD2. The DNA end is a closer match to TRBJ2-7, so the J assignment may be wrong. Germline CDR1 SGHRS, CDR2 YFSETQ. This CDR3 has 14 residues. DNA of the CDR3: TGCGCCAGCAGCTTCACTAGCGGAACCTACGAGCAGTACTTC. Its protein product is CASSFTSGTYEQYF.

V gene TRBV5-4 combines with J gene TRBJ2-4; 12 bases are a match to TRBD2. V was pared by 2 bases and J by 6 bases, with 9 bases of the junction left unmatched. The germline V gene has CDR1 SGHNT and CDR2 YYREEE (reference sequence). CDR3 length: 17 residues. CDR3 DNA: TGTGCCAGCAGCTTTCCTAGCGGGGGGGCAGGGGCAAACATTCAGTACTTC. Amino acids: CASSFPSGGAGANIQYF.

V and J are TRBV6-6 and TRBJ2-5; D is possibly TRBD2 (6 bases). The germline V gene encodes CDR1 MNHNY and CDR2 SVGAGI (reference sequence). CDR3 length: 14 amino acids. V lost 5 bases to trimming and J lost 3 bases, with 13 bases between them. DNA for the CDR3: TGTGCCAGCAGTGGAACGGGAGAGAAAGAGACCCAGTACTTC. It codes for CASSGTGEKETQYF.

This clone has only a few counts. The chain has TRBV28 and TRBJ2-7; 10 bases fit TRBD2. From germline, CDR1 is MDHEN and CDR2 SYDVKM. The CDR3 contains 15 residues. The V segment lost 3 bases and the J segment 4 bases; nucleotides outside the gene matches: 6. As DNA, the CDR3 is TGTGCCAGCAGTTTTCCCAGACTAGCGGGTTACGAGCAGTACTTC. Residues: CASSFPRLAGYEQYF.

The J gene is TRBJ2-7, the V gene TRBV6-6; maybe TRBD2 (6 bases). Deletions cut 6 bases from V and 6 bases from J, with 18 bases between. Germline CDR1 reads MNHNY; CDR2 reads SVGAGI (reference sequence). This CDR3 is built from 14 residues. CDR3 protein: CASSHGRVGLEQYF. In DNA form, the CDR3 reads TGTGCCAGCAGCCACGGCCGGGTGGGACTCGAGCAGTACTTC.

Only one count was recorded for this clone. The chain couples TRBV7-9 to TRBJ1-4; 8 bases map to TRBD1. CDR3 size: 19 residues. V was clipped by 5 bases and J by 3 bases; unmatched bases: 17. Germline V lookup: CDR1 SEHNR, CDR2 FQNEAQ (reference sequence). The CDR3 nucleotides read TGTGCCAGCAGCCGAACAAGGGACAGGAGTGTTCGGGCTAATGAAAAACTGTTTTTT. Translated, it gives CASSRTRDRSVRANEKLFF.

This clone was recorded once. V gene TRBV18 combines with J gene TRBJ2-3; no firm D call. The CDR3 extends over 14 amino acids. From germline, CDR1 is KGHSH and CDR2 LQKENI. V shed 2 bases and J shed 2 bases, with 8 bases lying between them. The CDR3 region has the DNA TGTGCCAGCTCACCAGAAGAGAACACAGATACGCAGTATTTT. Its protein is CASSPEENTDTQYF.

The chain is built from TRBV4-3 and TRBJ2-3; 11 nucleotides line up with TRBD2. V shed 4 bases and J 3 bases; nucleotides not matched to a gene: 6. CDR1 is LGHNA, CDR2 YSLEER, per germline. The CDR3 contains 16 residues. The DNA for the CDR3 is TGCGCCAGCAGCCGCCGGGCTAGCGGGAGGACAGATACGCAGTATTTT. Amino acids: CASSRRASGRTDTQYF.

The chain is built from TRBV6-1 and TRBJ2-7; D is perhaps TRBD1 (6 bases). V lost 7 bases to trimming and J lost 2 bases, with 18 bases between them. This CDR3 spans 15 amino acids. The V gene's germline CDR1 is MNHNS and CDR2 SASEGT. The CDR3 region is CASNLQGYSTYEQYF. CDR3 nucleotides: TGTGCCAGCAATTTACAGGGTTACTCGACCTACGAGCAGTACTTC.

This clone was detected once. The rearrangement links TRBV15 to TRBJ2-7; D perhaps matches TRBD2 (6 bases). The CDR3 spans 13 residues. CDR1 and CDR2 (germline): LNHNV, YYDKDF (reference sequence). Trimming removed 1 base from V and 7 bases from J, with 11 bases in between. Here the CDR3 reads CATSRAAAGEQYF. The CDR3, as DNA: TGTGCCACCAGCAGAGCAGCTGCGGGGGAGCAGTACTTC.

This chain connects TRBV19 to TRBJ2-7; possible D gene TRBD1, 5 bases. Trimming pared 2 bases from V and 3 bases from J, leaving 14 bases between. The CDR3 runs to 15 residues. Germline V CDR1 and CDR2: LNHDA, SQIVND (reference sequence). Here the CDR3 reads CASSITGAIGYEQYF. CDR3 in DNA: TGTGCCAGTAGTATAACTGGGGCTATCGGCTACGAGCAGTACTTC.